This entry features one T cell receptor beta chain sequence. Participants' reported clinical history set cohort assignment. This record comes from a study of blood T cell repertoires in COVID-19. Sequencing used immunoSEQ multiplex PCR; TCRdb keeps in-frame clones, though not all of them. The table shows more than 300,000 clones, with 83% occurring only once. This receptor was obtained from a woman in her fifties or sixties who had recovered from COVID-19. The sequencing sample was made of PBMCs or T cells enriched from blood (not recorded which).

In DNA, the CDR3 is TGTGCCAGCAGGGCGAGGGACAGGGGGAACTACGAGCAGTACTTC. It yields the protein CASRARDRGNYEQYF. The rearrangement uses TRBV5-6 and TRBJ2-7; 11 nucleotides align to TRBD1. Germline CDR1 and CDR2: SGHDT and YYEEEE. The J segment lost 3 bases and the V segment lost 5 bases, leaving 7 bases of the junction unmatched. This CDR3 contains 15 residues.